The clone carrying this T cell receptor (beta chain) turned up a few times. Its antigen is unidentified. The data were obtained in a study of blood T cells in healthy people across ages. General study findings and limits: The fall in TCR beta diversity per million T cells was roughly linear with age.

Germline V gene lookup returns CDR1 SEHNR and CDR2 FQNEAQ (reference sequence). The CDR3 sequence is 17 residues long. Trimming cost V 5 bases and J 0 bases; bases outside gene matches: 10. Through a sample-barcoded 5' primer and a J-beta primer mix, a second PCR was run for roughly 7 to 12 cycles. One entry per CDR3 protein, called by TCRdb with MiXCR from the 5' RACE reads. The table records about 1.6 million distinct CDR3 sequences, 34% of them present only once. The receptor was isolated from a woman aged 25 to 39 in good health. V gene TRBV7-9 combines with J gene TRBJ2-3; 8 bases match TRBD2. Input material: blood. The CDR3 DNA reads TGTGCCAGCAGCCGAGGCGCGACTAGCGACAGCACAGATACGCAGTATTTT. It specifies CASSRGATSDSTDTQYF.